The clone carrying this T cell receptor (beta chain) was found many times. What it recognizes is unknown. MiXCR was run by TCRdb on the RACE reads, yielding one entry per CDR3 protein. The repertoire consists of 300,000 to 450,000 distinct CDR3 sequences, with about 5% occurring once and the leading ten covering around 8.8%. The data derive from a study of human T cells and chemical hapten exposure. Study-level information: 0.01% DPC was applied to the upper back in patch tests, which were read at 6 days. It was small differences in pooled library volume that mainly caused per-sample TCR yields to vary. Study outcomes and limitations: TCRs at high frequency, those above 1 in 1000, did not change with DPC sensitization.

CDR3 length: 15 amino acids. Germline CDR1 is ENHRY and CDR2 is SYGVKD. Trimming at V came to 8 bases and at J to 6 bases, leaving 11 bases not matched to a gene. The time point: pre-sensitization, week 0. The sample's treatment: therapeutic diphenylcyclopropenone sensitization with weekly scalp DPC. The chain employs TRBV10-3 and TRBJ2-2, with 8 positions matching TRBD2. Sequenced material: whole blood, taken in connection with sensitization to the hapten diphenylcyclopropenone (DPC). The clonotype was recovered from a woman aged 18-29 years with alopecia areata. Some clones in this sample may be carry-over from other donors' samples. Written as DNA, the CDR3 is TGTGCCATCGCGGGTGGACTAGCAACAGCCGGGGAGCTGTTTTTT. Protein sequence: CAIAGGLATAGELFF.